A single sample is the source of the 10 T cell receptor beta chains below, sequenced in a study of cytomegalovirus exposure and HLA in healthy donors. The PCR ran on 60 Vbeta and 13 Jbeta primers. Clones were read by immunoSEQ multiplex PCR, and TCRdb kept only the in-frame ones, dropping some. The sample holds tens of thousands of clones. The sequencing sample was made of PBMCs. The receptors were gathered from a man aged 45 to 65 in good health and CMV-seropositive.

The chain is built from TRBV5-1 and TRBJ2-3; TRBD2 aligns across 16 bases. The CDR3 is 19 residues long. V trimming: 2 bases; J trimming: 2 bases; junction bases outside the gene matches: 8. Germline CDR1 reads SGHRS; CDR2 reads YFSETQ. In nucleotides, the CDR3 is TGCGCCAGCAGCTTACAATTGGGACTAGCGGGAGGGAACACAGATACGCAGTATTTT. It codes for CASSLQLGLAGGNTDTQYF.

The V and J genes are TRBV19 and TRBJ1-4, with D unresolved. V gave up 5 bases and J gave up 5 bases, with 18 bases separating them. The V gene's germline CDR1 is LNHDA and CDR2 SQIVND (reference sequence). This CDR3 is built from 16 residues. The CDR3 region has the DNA TGTGCCAGTAGTCCGCGGGTGGTCGGGCGGAATGAAAAACTGTTTTTT. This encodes CASSPRVVGRNEKLFF.

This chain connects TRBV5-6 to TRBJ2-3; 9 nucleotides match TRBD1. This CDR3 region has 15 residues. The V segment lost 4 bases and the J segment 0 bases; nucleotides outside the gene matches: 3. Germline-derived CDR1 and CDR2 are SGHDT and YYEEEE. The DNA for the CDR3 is TGTGCCAGCAGCACCGGACAGGGGAGCACAGATACGCAGTATTTT. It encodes CASSTGQGSTDTQYF.

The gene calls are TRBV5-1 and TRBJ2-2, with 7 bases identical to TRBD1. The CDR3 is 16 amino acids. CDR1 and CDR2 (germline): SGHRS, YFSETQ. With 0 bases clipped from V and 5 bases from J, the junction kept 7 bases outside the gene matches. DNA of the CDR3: TGCGCCAGCAGCTTGGCCGAGGGGGCCCGGACCGGGGAGCTGTTTTTT. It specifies CASSLAEGARTGELFF.

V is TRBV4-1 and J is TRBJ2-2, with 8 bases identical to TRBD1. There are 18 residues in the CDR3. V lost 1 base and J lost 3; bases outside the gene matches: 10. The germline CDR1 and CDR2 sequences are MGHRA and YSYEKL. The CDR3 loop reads CASSQAVGRDRYTGELFF. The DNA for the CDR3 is TGCGCCAGCAGCCAAGCGGTTGGGCGGGACAGGTACACCGGGGAGCTGTTTTTT.

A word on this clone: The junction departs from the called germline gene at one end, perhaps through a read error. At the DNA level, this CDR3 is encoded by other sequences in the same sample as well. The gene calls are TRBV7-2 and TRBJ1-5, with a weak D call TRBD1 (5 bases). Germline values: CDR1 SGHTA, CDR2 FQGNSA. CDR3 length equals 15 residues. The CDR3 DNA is TGCGCCAGCAGCCAAGAGGCAGGGAACAATCAGCCCCAGCATTTT. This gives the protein CASSQEAGNNQPQHF.

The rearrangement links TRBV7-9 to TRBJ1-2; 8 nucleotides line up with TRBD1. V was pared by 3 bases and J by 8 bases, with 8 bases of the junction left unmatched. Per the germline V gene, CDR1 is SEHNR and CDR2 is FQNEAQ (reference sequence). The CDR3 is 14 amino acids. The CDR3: CASSFGTGMRGYTF. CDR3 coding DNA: TGTGCCAGCAGCTTCGGGACAGGAATGCGAGGCTACACCTTC.

Here the CDR3 DNA reads TGTGCCAGCAGTTCCCGGACCGGGACTAGCGGTGTGAATGAGCAGTTCTTC. It specifies CASSSRTGTSGVNEQFF. The J gene is TRBJ2-1, the V gene TRBV27; 11 positions match TRBD2. Germline values: CDR1 MNHEY, CDR2 SMNVEV (reference sequence). Trimming cost V 4 bases and J 7 bases; bases outside gene matches: 12. The CDR3 is 17 amino acids.

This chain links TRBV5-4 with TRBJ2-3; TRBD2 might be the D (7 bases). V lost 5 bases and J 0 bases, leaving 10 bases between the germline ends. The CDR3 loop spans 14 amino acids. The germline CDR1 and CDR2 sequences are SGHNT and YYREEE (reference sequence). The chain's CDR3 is CASRRGRSTDTQYF. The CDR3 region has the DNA TGTGCCAGCAGGCGGGGGCGGAGCACAGATACGCAGTATTTT.

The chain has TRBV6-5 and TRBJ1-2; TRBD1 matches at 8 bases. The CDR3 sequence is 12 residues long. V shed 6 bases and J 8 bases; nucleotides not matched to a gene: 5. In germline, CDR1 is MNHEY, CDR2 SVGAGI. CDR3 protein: CASSQGQGGYTF. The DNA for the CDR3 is TGTGCCAGCAGCCAAGGACAGGGAGGCTACACCTTC.